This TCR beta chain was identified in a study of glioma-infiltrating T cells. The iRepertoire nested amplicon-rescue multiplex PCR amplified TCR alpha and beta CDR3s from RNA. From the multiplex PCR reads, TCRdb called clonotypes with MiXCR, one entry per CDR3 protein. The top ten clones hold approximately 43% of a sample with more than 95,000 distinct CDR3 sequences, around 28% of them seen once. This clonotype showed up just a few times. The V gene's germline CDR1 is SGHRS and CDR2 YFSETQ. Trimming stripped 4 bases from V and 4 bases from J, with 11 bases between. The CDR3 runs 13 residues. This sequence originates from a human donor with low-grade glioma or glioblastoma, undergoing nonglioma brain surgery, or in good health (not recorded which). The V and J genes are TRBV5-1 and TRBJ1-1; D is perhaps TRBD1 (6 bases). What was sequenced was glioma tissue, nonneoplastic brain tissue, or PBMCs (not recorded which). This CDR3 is CASSPTGLTEAFF. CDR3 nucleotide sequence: TGCGCCAGCAGCCCCACAGGGCTCACTGAAGCTTTCTTT.